The 13 T cell receptor beta chains presented below share a single source sample, sequenced in a study of shared clonotypes between healthy human individuals. Measured with immunoSEQ multiplex PCR; TCRdb has only the in-frame clones, and not every one. The sample records more than 2,000,000 clones, 85% to 95% being singletons. Input material: naive CD4+ T cells from PBMCs. Subset defined: CD45RA+ positively selected. These receptors all come from a man aged 18 to 30 in good health. Some clones in this sample may be carry-over from other donors' samples.

In its sample, this clone was seen a few times. The chain combines TRBV30 with TRBJ1-5, with a possible D match to TRBD1 (6 bases). Trimming removed 0 bases from V and 0 bases from J, with 6 bases in between. This CDR3 is built from 14 residues. The germline V gene has CDR1 GTSNPN and CDR2 SVGIG (reference sequence). The CDR3: CAWSVQGSNQPQHF. The CDR3 region has the DNA TGTGCCTGGAGTGTACAGGGTAGCAATCAGCCCCAGCATTTT.

V and J are TRBV7-9 and TRBJ2-5; D remains ambiguous. Deletions cut 1 base from V and 5 bases from J, with 14 bases between. The germline V gene encodes CDR1 SEHNR and CDR2 FQNEAQ (reference sequence). CDR3 length: 15 amino acids. CDR3 in amino acids: CASSLGNPVGETQYF. The CDR3 bases are TGTGCCAGCAGCTTAGGGAACCCCGTCGGGGAGACCCAGTACTTC.

The chain employs TRBV5-1 and TRBJ1-3; a possible D gene is TRBD1 (5 bases). V lost 1 base and J 4 bases, leaving 12 bases between the germline ends. CDR1 SGHRS and CDR2 YFSETQ come from the germline V gene. The CDR3 covers 15 residues. DNA for the CDR3: TGCGCCAGCAGCTTGCTCCCGGGGCCCGGAAACACCATATATTTT. Encoded protein: CASSLLPGPGNTIYF.

Concerning this clone: Other DNA sequences of this sample code for an identical CDR3. The genes are TRBV2 and TRBJ2-5; D ambiguous. This CDR3 comprises 13 residues. Germline CDR1 SNHLY, CDR2 FYNNEI. The V end was cut by 6 bases, the J end by 2 bases, with 10 bases between. CDR3 in amino acids: CASSAREQETQYF. For the CDR3, the DNA is TGTGCCAGCAGCGCTAGAGAACAAGAGACCCAGTACTTC.

This rearrangement joins TRBV7-9 to TRBJ2-1, with 12 bases fitting TRBD2. Germline-derived CDR1 and CDR2 are SEHNR and FQNEAQ (reference sequence). Trimming removed 5 bases from V and 9 bases from J; junction bases left unmatched: 8. CDR3 length equals 15 residues. The CDR3 loop is CASSAGLAGSSEQFF. Here the CDR3 DNA reads TGTGCCAGCAGCGCCGGACTAGCGGGATCAAGTGAGCAGTTCTTC.

A single count supports this clone. V and J are TRBV6-5 and TRBJ1-1; 9 nucleotides line up with TRBD1. This CDR3 is 15 amino acids long. Per the germline V gene, CDR1 is MNHEY and CDR2 is SVGAGI. The J segment lost 4 bases and the V segment lost 0 bases, leaving 3 bases of the junction unmatched. CDR3 sequence (DNA): TGTGCCAGCAGTTACTCTGGACAGGGGCTCACTGAAGCTTTCTTT. This gives the protein CASSYSGQGLTEAFF.

The chain joins TRBV27 to TRBJ2-7, with D unclear. CDR3 length: 14 amino acids. Trimming stripped 3 bases from V and 1 base from J, with 10 bases between. The germline gives CDR1 MNHEY, CDR2 SMNVEV (reference sequence). CDR3: CASSFRIPSYEQYF. The CDR3 nucleotides are TGTGCCAGCAGTTTCCGGATACCTTCCTACGAGCAGTACTTC.

V and J are TRBV27 and TRBJ1-1; D remains unclear. Germline loops: CDR1 MNHEY, CDR2 SMNVEV (reference sequence). This CDR3 contains 11 residues. Trimming cost V 8 bases and J 8 bases, with 12 bases left between them. Written as DNA, the CDR3 is TGTGCCAGCCCTCGTAGGAGGGAAGCTTTCTTT. It specifies CASPRRREAFF.

The chain links TRBV4-1 to TRBJ2-7; 8 bases are a match to TRBD2. With V trimmed by 3 bases and J by 2 bases, 6 bases remained unmatched. CDR1 and CDR2 from the germline V gene are MGHRA and YSYEKL. This CDR3 region has 15 residues. CDR3 sequence: CASSQGQRGTYEQYF. The CDR3 coding sequence is TGCGCCAGCAGCCAGGGCCAGCGGGGGACCTACGAGCAGTACTTC.

The chain couples TRBV28 to TRBJ2-3; TRBD2 aligns across 13 bases. Per the germline V gene, CDR1 is MDHEN and CDR2 is SYDVKM. The CDR3 is 17 residues long. V was pared by 2 bases and J by 2 bases, with 4 bases of the junction left unmatched. The CDR3 DNA reads as TGTGCCAGCAGTTTACCACTAGCGGGAGGGCACACAGATACGCAGTATTTT. Translation: CASSLPLAGGHTDTQYF.

This chain links TRBV19 with TRBJ1-5; 9 nucleotides line up with TRBD1. CDR1 and CDR2 (germline): LNHDA, SQIVND (reference sequence). This CDR3 contains 15 residues. The trim removed 5 bases at V and 6 bases at J, leaving 8 bases unmatched. CDR3 DNA: TGTGCCAGTAGTTCACCGGGACAGGGCGGTCAGCCCCAGCATTTT. Protein product: CASSSPGQGGQPQHF.

The CDR3 loop is CASSLGGYLSSYNEQFF. For the CDR3, the DNA is TGTGCCAGCAGCTTAGGTGGCTACCTCAGCTCCTACAATGAGCAGTTCTTC. The chain is built from TRBV7-2 and TRBJ2-1; D not resolved. The CDR3 contains 17 residues. CDR1 SGHTA and CDR2 FQGNSA come from the germline V gene. The ends were cut back, 1 base at V and 0 bases at J, with 13 bases in the middle.

For this clone: Other DNA variants within this sample encode the same CDR3. V is TRBV5-1 and J is TRBJ2-1; D may be TRBD1 (6 bases). V was clipped by 0 bases and J by 5 bases, with 6 bases between them. Germline CDR1 SGHRS, CDR2 YFSETQ. The CDR3 is 13 amino acids. The CDR3 is CASSLAGDNEQFF. The CDR3 region has the DNA TGCGCCAGCAGCTTGGCAGGGGACAATGAGCAGTTCTTC.